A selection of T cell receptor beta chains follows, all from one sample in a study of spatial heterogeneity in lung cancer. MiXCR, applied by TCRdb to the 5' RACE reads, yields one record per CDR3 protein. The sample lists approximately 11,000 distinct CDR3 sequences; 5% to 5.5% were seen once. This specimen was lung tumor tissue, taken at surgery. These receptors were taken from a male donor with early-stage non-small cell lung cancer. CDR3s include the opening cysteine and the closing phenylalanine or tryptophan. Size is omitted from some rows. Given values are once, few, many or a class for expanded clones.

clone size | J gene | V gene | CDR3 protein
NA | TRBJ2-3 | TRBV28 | CASSLLDTQYF
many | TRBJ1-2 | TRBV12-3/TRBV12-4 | CASSLWGYADLGGYTF
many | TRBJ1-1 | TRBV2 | CASSGGRWGVNTEAFF
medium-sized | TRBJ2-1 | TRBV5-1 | CASSLGRSDEQFF
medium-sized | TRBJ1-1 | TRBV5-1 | CASSFRVDTEAFF
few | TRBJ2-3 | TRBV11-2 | CASSLDAGALDTQYF
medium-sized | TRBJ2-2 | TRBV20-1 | CSASVGLVATGELFF
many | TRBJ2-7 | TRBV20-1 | CSASGTSGNYEQYF
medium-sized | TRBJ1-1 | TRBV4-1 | CASSHRDLHSF
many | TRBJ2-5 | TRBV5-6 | CASSFRSSSQATQYF
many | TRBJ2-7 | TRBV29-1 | CSVEPVAGNEQYF